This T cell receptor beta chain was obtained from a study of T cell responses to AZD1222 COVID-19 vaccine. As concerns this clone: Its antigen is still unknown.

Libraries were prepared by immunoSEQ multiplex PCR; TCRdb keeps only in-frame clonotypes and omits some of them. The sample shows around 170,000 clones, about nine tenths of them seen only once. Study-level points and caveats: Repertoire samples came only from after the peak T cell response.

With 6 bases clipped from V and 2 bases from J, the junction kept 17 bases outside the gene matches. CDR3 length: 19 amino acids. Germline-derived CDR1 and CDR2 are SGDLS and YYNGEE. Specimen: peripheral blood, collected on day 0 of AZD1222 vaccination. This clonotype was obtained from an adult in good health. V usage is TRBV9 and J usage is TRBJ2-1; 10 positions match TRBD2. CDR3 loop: CASTRRTGAGGPPYNEQFF. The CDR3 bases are TGTGCCAGCACCCGTAGAACGGGAGCGGGGGGGCCGCCCTACAATGAGCAGTTCTTC. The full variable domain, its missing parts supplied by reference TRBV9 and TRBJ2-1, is DSGVTQTPKHLITATGQRVTLRCSPRSGDLSVYWYQQSLDQGLQFLIQYYNGEERAKGNILERFSAQQFPDLHSELNLSSLELGDSALYFCASTRRTGAGGPPYNEQFFGPGTRLTVL.